The rows below give T cell receptor beta chains drawn from one sample of a study of regulatory T cells in long-lasting Graves disease. TCRdb re-derived calls from the multiplex PCR reads in MiXCR, one entry per CDR3 protein. The sample includes 240,000 or so distinct CDR3 sequences, over 20% of them seen just once. Sequenced material: peripheral blood mononuclear cells (PBMCs), taken at new diagnosis, from a patient treated with antithyroid drugs. The source is a female donor with Graves disease. Each CDR3 is given with its conserved first and last residue. D genes are given only for firm matches. Clone size appears in some rows only: once, few, many, or a class for an expanded clone.

j_call | v_call | d_call | clone_size | cdr3_aa | cdr3_nt
TRBJ2-3 | TRBV11-2 | . | . | CASRIRWSTDTQYF | TGTGCCAGCCGCATTCGGTGGTCCACAGATACGCAGTATTTT
TRBJ1-1 | TRBV18 | . | many | CASSPREGSEAFF | TGTGCCAGCTCACCTCGAGAGGGGTCTGAAGCTTTCTTT
TRBJ1-6 | TRBV4-3 | TRBD1 | few | CASSQDSTGGFSPLHF | TGCGCCAGCAGCCAAGATTCGACAGGGGGCTTTTCACCCCTCCACTTT
TRBJ2-1 | TRBV5-6 | TRBD2 | many | CASSLGTARGGSFSQFF | TGTGCCAGCAGCTTGGGGACGGCGCGGGGGGGTTCTTTTTCGCAGTTCTTC
TRBJ2-3 | TRBV15 | TRBD2 | . | CATSRGLAGGTDTQYF | TGTGCCACCAGCAGGGGACTAGCGGGGGGCACAGATACGCAGTATTTT
TRBJ1-5 | TRBV6-1 | . | many | CASRLTVNQPQHF | TGTGCCAGCAGACTGACGGTGAATCAGCCCCAGCATTTT
TRBJ2-1 | TRBV12-3/TRBV12-4 | . | . | CASSLKASYNEQFF | TGTGCCAGCAGTTTGAAAGCCTCCTACAATGAGCAGTTCTTC
TRBJ2-1 | TRBV7-7 | . | many | CASSFGSWDEQFF | TGTGCCAGCAGCTTTGGATCGTGGGATGAGCAGTTCTTC
TRBJ1-4 | TRBV20-1 | TRBD1 | many | CSAKTGREKLFF | TGCAGTGCTAAGACAGGGAGGGAAAAACTGTTTTTT
TRBJ2-7 | TRBV24-1 | . | many | CATSYGPSYEQYF | TGTGCCACCAGTTACGGTCCTTCCTACGAGCAGTACTTC
TRBJ2-7 | TRBV5-4 | TRBD2 | many | CASSLALAGAPNEQYF | TGTGCCAGCAGCTTGGCGCTAGCGGGGGCCCCCAACGAGCAGTACTTC
TRBJ2-7 | TRBV7-8 | TRBD1 | many | CASSLAFYGTATYEQYF | TGTGCCAGCAGCTTAGCTTTTTACGGGACAGCAACTTACGAGCAGTACTTC
TRBJ2-1 | TRBV6-2/TRBV6-3 | TRBD2 | many | CASSYASGSPEQFF | TGTGCCAGCAGTTACGCTAGCGGGTCCCCCGAGCAGTTCTTC
TRBJ2-2 | TRBV7-2 | . | many | CASSLDAGSTGELFF | TGTGCCAGCAGCTTAGACGCGGGTAGCACCGGGGAGCTGTTTTTT
TRBJ2-1 | TRBV5-8 | . | many | CASSPRGGDSDNEQFF | TGTGCCAGCAGCCCCCGGGGGGGGGACAGCGACAATGAGCAGTTCTTC
TRBJ1-2 | TRBV7-2 | . | many | CASSPYRTEAYGYTF | TGTGCCAGCAGCCCATACCGGACAGAGGCCTATGGCTACACCTTC
TRBJ1-5 | TRBV5-1 | . | . | CASGCRWGREPQHF | TGCGCCAGCGGATGCCGATGGGGGAGGGAGCCCCAGCATTTT
TRBJ2-2 | TRBV20-1 | . | many | CSAPKGQPNTGELFF | TGCAGTGCCCCTAAGGGGCAGCCTAACACCGGGGAGCTGTTTTTT
TRBJ2-2 | TRBV27 | . | many | CASSFVGARGTGELFF | TGTGCCAGCAGTTTTGTGGGGGCGCGGGGCACCGGGGAGCTGTTTTTT
TRBJ1-3 | TRBV9 | . | few | CASSVSLLSEGSGNTIYF | TGTGCCAGCAGCGTCTCGCTGTTGTCTGAGGGTTCTGGAAACACCATATATTTT
TRBJ2-5 | TRBV20-1 | . | many | CSASTAGTQETQYF | TGCAGTGCTAGTACGGCGGGGACCCAAGAGACCCAGTACTTC
TRBJ2-1 | TRBV6-2/TRBV6-3 | . | many | CASSFSGAEQFF | TGTGCCAGCAGTTTCTCAGGCGCAGAGCAGTTCTTC
TRBJ2-1 | TRBV7-3 | . | many | CASSAQGGSYNEQFF | TGTGCCAGCAGCGCACAGGGAGGCTCCTACAATGAGCAGTTCTTC
TRBJ2-3 | TRBV6-5 | TRBD2 | many | CASSLGGGAADTQYF | TGTGCCAGCAGTTTGGGCGGGGGGGCGGCAGATACGCAGTATTTT
TRBJ2-7 | TRBV2 | TRBD2 | . | CASSARGESGYEQYF | TGTGCCAGCAGTGCCCGGGGGGAGTCCGGCTACGAGCAGTACTTC
TRBJ2-5 | TRBV28 | . | . | CASSSVGYQETQYF | TGTGCCAGCAGTTCGGTAGGGTACCAAGAGACCCAGTACTTC
TRBJ2-5 | TRBV6-2/TRBV6-3 | TRBD2 | many | CASSPWTGGGETQYF | TGTGCCAGCAGTCCTTGGACGGGGGGAGGAGAGACCCAGTACTTC
TRBJ1-5 | TRBV5-5 | . | many | CASSLDVVNQPQHF | TGTGCCAGCAGCTTGGACGTGGTTAATCAGCCCCAGCATTTT
TRBJ2-4 | TRBV24-1 | . | many | CATSDLGRVRVLAKNIQYF | TGTGCCACCAGTGATTTAGGCAGGGTGCGCGTCCTAGCCAAAAACATTCAGTACTTC
TRBJ2-7 | TRBV7-2 | . | many | CASSFPTGAGRSYEQYF | TGTGCCAGCAGCTTCCCAACCGGGGCAGGCCGCTCCTACGAGCAGTACTTC
TRBJ2-1 | TRBV20-1 | TRBD2 | few | CSARRLAGGHEQFF | TGCAGTGCTCGCCGACTAGCGGGAGGCCATGAGCAGTTCTTC
TRBJ2-3 | TRBV12-3/TRBV12-4 | TRBD1 | many | CASSELRDRATDTQYF | TGTGCCAGCAGCGAGCTGAGGGACAGGGCCACAGATACGCAGTATTTT
TRBJ2-3 | TRBV24-1 | . | many | CATSDFLDTDTQYF | TGTGCCACCAGTGATTTTTTGGACACAGATACGCAGTATTTT
TRBJ2-4 | TRBV14 | . | few | CASSRYGAKNIQYF | TGTGCCAGCAGCCGCTACGGCGCCAAAAACATTCAGTACTTC
TRBJ1-1 | TRBV5-1 | TRBD1 | . | CASSLDGTGGSAAFF | TGCGCCAGCAGCCTTGACGGGACAGGGGGCTCGGCTGCTTTCTTT
TRBJ2-2 | TRBV25-1 | . | . | CASSSNRTTGELFF | TGTGCCAGCAGTTCAAACAGAACCACCGGGGAGCTGTTTTTT
TRBJ2-1 | TRBV18 | TRBD2 | many | CASSRLAAYNEQFF | TGTGCCAGCTCACGACTAGCGGCCTACAATGAGCAGTTCTTC
TRBJ1-2 | TRBV9 | TRBD1 | many | CASSKMDRGGGGYTF | TGTGCCAGCAGTAAGATGGACAGGGGAGGTGGGGGCTACACCTTC
TRBJ1-5 | TRBV27 | . | many | CASSLRVKQPQHF | TGTGCCAGCAGTTTAAGGGTCAAACAGCCCCAGCATTTT
TRBJ2-1 | TRBV6-5 | . | many | CASSWDWGSEQFF | TGTGCCAGCAGTTGGGATTGGGGGAGTGAGCAGTTCTTC
TRBJ2-5 | TRBV24-1 | . | . | CATSFGRQETQYF | TGTGCCACCAGTTTTGGCAGACAAGAGACCCAGTACTTC
TRBJ2-1 | TRBV6-5 | . | . | CASSYEHPTYNEQFF | TGTGCCAGCAGTTACGAACATCCAACCTACAATGAGCAGTTCTTC
TRBJ2-7 | TRBV10-1 | TRBD1 | many | CASSGGQGYEQYF | TGCGCCAGCAGTGGCGGACAGGGCTACGAGCAGTACTTC
TRBJ2-3 | TRBV5-1 | . | . | CASSLTEDTSQYF | TGCGCCAGCAGTCTGACAGAAGATACGTCGCAGTATTTT
TRBJ2-7 | TRBV7-2 | TRBD2 | many | CASSLGVAGDEQYF | TGTGCCAGCAGCTTAGGGGTAGCGGGAGATGAGCAGTACTTC
TRBJ2-7 | TRBV7-2 | . | many | CASSLVWADEQYF | TGTGCCAGCAGCTTAGTATGGGCAGACGAGCAGTACTTC
TRBJ2-2 | TRBV5-1 | TRBD2 | many | CASSDASGAVNTGELFF | TGCGCCAGCAGCGACGCTAGCGGGGCGGTGAACACCGGGGAGCTGTTTTTT
TRBJ2-7 | TRBV7-9 | TRBD1 | . | CASSLGWTGGSYEQYF | TGTGCCAGCAGCTTAGGGTGGACAGGGGGTTCCTACGAGCAGTACTTC
TRBJ2-7 | TRBV6-1 | . | many | CASRSEGAGEQYF | TGTGCCAGCAGGAGTGAGGGGGCGGGGGAGCAGTACTTC
TRBJ1-1 | TRBV2 | . | . | CASGKQGRGTEAFF | TGTGCCAGCGGAAAACAGGGACGTGGCACTGAAGCTTTCTTT
TRBJ2-7 | TRBV20-1 | TRBD1 | many | CSAGRTGGWEQYF | TGCAGTGCTGGACGGACAGGGGGCTGGGAGCAGTACTTC
TRBJ1-5 | TRBV19 | . | many | CASRRTGTDADQPQHF | TGTGCCAGTAGAAGGACCGGGACGGACGCTGATCAGCCCCAGCATTTT
TRBJ2-1 | TRBV12-3/TRBV12-4 | . | many | CASSLALGEAVYNEQFF | TGTGCCAGCAGTTTAGCGCTAGGGGAGGCGGTCTACAATGAGCAGTTCTTC
TRBJ1-1 | TRBV11-2 | . | . | CASSLGAWGVTEAFF | TGTGCCAGCAGCTTAGGCGCGTGGGGGGTCACTGAAGCTTTCTTT